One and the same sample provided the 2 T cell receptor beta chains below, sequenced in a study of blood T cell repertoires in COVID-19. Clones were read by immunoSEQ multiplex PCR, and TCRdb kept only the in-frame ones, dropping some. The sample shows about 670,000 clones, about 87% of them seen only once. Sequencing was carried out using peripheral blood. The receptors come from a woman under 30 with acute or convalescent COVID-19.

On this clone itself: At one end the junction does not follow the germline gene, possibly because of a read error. The CDR3 spells CASSLGDRVPSNYGYTF. DNA of the CDR3: TGTGCCAGCAGCTTAGGAGACAGAGTACCTTCGAACTATGGCTACACTTTC. This rearrangement joins TRBV7-9 to TRBJ1-2; tentative D call: TRBD1 (5 bases). The length of the CDR3 is 17 residues. Germline values: CDR1 SEHNR, CDR2 FQNEAQ (reference sequence).

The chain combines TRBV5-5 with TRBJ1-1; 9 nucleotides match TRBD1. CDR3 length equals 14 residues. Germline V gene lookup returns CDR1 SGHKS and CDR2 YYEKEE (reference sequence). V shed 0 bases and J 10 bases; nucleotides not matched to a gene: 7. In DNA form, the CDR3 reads TGTGCCAGCAGCTTGGAGACAGGGGGAAGTGGAGCTTTCTTT. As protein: CASSLETGGSGAFF.